This TCR beta chain originates from a study of cytomegalovirus exposure and HLA in healthy donors. Study background: An analysis done earlier identified more than 90 million unique TCR beta sequences from 200 million or so T cells.

Overall study findings and caveats: It was reportedly the case that the classifier diagnosed cytomegalovirus status with high specificity and sensitivity. The majority of CMV-associated TCR beta chains were reported as apparently HLA-restricted in a later analysis.

There are 15 residues in the CDR3. Germline lookup yields CDR1 MDHEN and CDR2 SYDVKM. The ends were cut back, 5 bases at V and 0 bases at J, with 13 bases in the middle. A word on this clone: Its antigen is unidentified.

Primers for the PCR totalled 60 Vbeta and 13 Jbeta. Method: immunoSEQ multiplex PCR; TCRdb's copy keeps in-frame clones and lacks some. This sample has 88,000 or so clones; approximately 60% occur once, and the top ten carry roughly 4.5%. The sequence came from a male donor in good health and CMV-seropositive. This sequence joins TRBV28 and TRBJ1-2, with D maybe TRBD1 (5 bases). Sequenced sample: PBMCs. CDR3 sequence: CASSPGGVANYGYTF. Here the CDR3 DNA reads TGTGCCAGCAGTCCTGGGGGGGTAGCTAACTATGGCTACACCTTC.